A selection of T cell receptor beta chains follows, all from one sample in a study of Tregs in tolerant kidney transplant recipients. Assay used: immunoSEQ multiplex PCR; TCRdb lists only in-frame clones, some missing. The table lists roughly 250,000 clones, roughly 80% of them singletons. Sequencing used CD4+ T cells from blood. The receptors derive from a human donor in good health. CDR3s include the opening cysteine and the closing phenylalanine or tryptophan. D genes are given only for firm matches. Clone size appears in some rows only: once, few, many, or a class for an expanded clone.

j_gene: TRBJ2-2; abundance: .; d_gene: TRBD1; v_gene: TRBV7-3; CDR3aa: CASSFGTENTGELFF; CDR3nt: TGTGCCAGCAGCTTCGGGACAGAGAACACCGGGGAGCTGTTTTTT
j_gene: TRBJ2-1; abundance: .; d_gene: TRBD1; v_gene: TRBV6-6; CDR3aa: CASSPDRGPYNEQFF; CDR3nt: TGTGCCAGCAGTCCGGACAGGGGGCCTTACAATGAGCAGTTCTTC
j_gene: TRBJ1-6; abundance: .; d_gene: .; v_gene: TRBV5-8; CDR3aa: CASSLGAGYNSPLHF; CDR3nt: TGTGCCAGCAGCTTGGGGGCAGGATACAATTCACCCCTCCACTTT
j_gene: TRBJ2-7; abundance: few; d_gene: .; v_gene: TRBV6-1; CDR3aa: CASSGPYEQYF; CDR3nt: TGTGCCAGCAGTGGGCCCTACGAGCAGTACTTC
j_gene: TRBJ2-3; abundance: .; d_gene: .; v_gene: TRBV29-1; CDR3aa: CSVGGASTDTQYF; CDR3nt: TGCAGCGTTGGAGGGGCTAGCACAGATACGCAGTATTTT
j_gene: TRBJ2-2; abundance: .; d_gene: .; v_gene: TRBV30; CDR3aa: CAWDRTGELFF; CDR3nt: TGTGCCTGGGATCGAACCGGGGAGCTGTTTTTT
j_gene: TRBJ1-1; abundance: many; d_gene: .; v_gene: TRBV7-6; CDR3aa: CASSPGFLGAFF; CDR3nt: TGTGCCAGCAGCCCAGGCTTTCTAGGGGCTTTCTTT
j_gene: TRBJ2-2; abundance: .; d_gene: TRBD2; v_gene: TRBV11-2; CDR3aa: CASSLALAGNTGELFF; CDR3nt: TGTGCCAGCAGCTTAGCACTAGCGGGAAACACCGGGGAGCTGTTTTTT
j_gene: TRBJ2-7; abundance: once; d_gene: .; v_gene: TRBV5-1; CDR3aa: CASSQTHSYEQYF; CDR3nt: TGCGCCAGCAGCCAGACACACTCCTACGAGCAGTACTTC
j_gene: TRBJ1-6; abundance: .; d_gene: TRBD1; v_gene: TRBV5-1; CDR3aa: CASSLEQSDRGRPLHF; CDR3nt: TGCGCCAGCAGCTTGGAACAATCGGACAGGGGGCGACCCCTCCACTTT
j_gene: TRBJ1-4; abundance: once; d_gene: .; v_gene: TRBV19; CDR3aa: CASRRTGVNEKLFF; CDR3nt: TGTGCCAGTAGGCGCACAGGAGTTAATGAAAAACTGTTTTTT
j_gene: TRBJ2-5; abundance: .; d_gene: .; v_gene: TRBV10-1; CDR3aa: CASSDRRGRRETQYF; CDR3nt: TGCGCCAGCAGTGATAGGCGGGGAAGGCGGGAGACCCAGTACTTC
j_gene: TRBJ1-1; abundance: once; d_gene: TRBD1; v_gene: TRBV18; CDR3aa: CASSPAGGTEAFF; CDR3nt: TGTGCCAGCTCACCAGCAGGGGGCACTGAAGCTTTCTTT
j_gene: TRBJ1-4; abundance: .; d_gene: .; v_gene: TRBV6-6; CDR3aa: CASSYVQSNEKLFF; CDR3nt: TGTGCCAGCAGTTACGTACAGTCCAATGAAAAACTGTTTTTT
j_gene: TRBJ2-1; abundance: .; d_gene: TRBD2; v_gene: TRBV19; CDR3aa: CASSIGLAGGGEQFF; CDR3nt: TGTGCCAGTAGTATAGGACTAGCGGGAGGCGGTGAGCAGTTCTTC
j_gene: TRBJ2-1; abundance: .; d_gene: TRBD2; v_gene: TRBV9; CDR3aa: CASSEPRAGTKGHYNEQFF; CDR3nt: TGTGCCAGCAGCGAGCCCAGAGCGGGAACAAAGGGCCACTACAATGAGCAGTTCTTC
j_gene: TRBJ1-5; abundance: few; d_gene: .; v_gene: TRBV19; CDR3aa: CASSDSPGYSNQPQHF; CDR3nt: TGTGCCAGTAGCGATTCCCCGGGTTATAGCAATCAGCCCCAGCATTTT
j_gene: TRBJ2-7; abundance: .; d_gene: TRBD2; v_gene: TRBV7-9; CDR3aa: CASSTSGSNYEQYF; CDR3nt: TGTGCCAGCAGTACTAGCGGGAGTAATTACGAGCAGTACTTC
j_gene: TRBJ2-2; abundance: .; d_gene: .; v_gene: TRBV6-1; CDR3aa: CASSVTGSTGELFF; CDR3nt: TGTGCCAGCAGTGTCACGGGGAGCACCGGGGAGCTGTTTTTT
j_gene: TRBJ2-3; abundance: .; d_gene: TRBD1; v_gene: TRBV9; CDR3aa: CASSVAGQGILDTQYF; CDR3nt: TGTGCCAGCAGCGTAGCCGGACAGGGCATCCTAGATACGCAGTATTTT
j_gene: TRBJ2-1; abundance: .; d_gene: .; v_gene: TRBV19; CDR3aa: CASSMVTGGVNEQFF; CDR3nt: TGTGCCAGTAGTATGGTCACAGGAGGGGTAAATGAGCAGTTCTTC
j_gene: TRBJ2-2; abundance: .; d_gene: TRBD1; v_gene: TRBV18; CDR3aa: CASSPPDRGSGELFF; CDR3nt: TGTGCCAGCTCACCCCCGGACAGGGGCTCCGGGGAGCTGTTTTTT
j_gene: TRBJ1-2; abundance: .; d_gene: TRBD1; v_gene: TRBV6-4; CDR3aa: CASSDTPGTGGGRYTF; CDR3nt: TGTGCCAGCAGTGATACCCCCGGGACAGGGGGCGGGCGCTACACCTTC
j_gene: TRBJ1-3; abundance: .; d_gene: .; v_gene: TRBV5-1; CDR3aa: CASSPFYGNTIYF; CDR3nt: TGCGCCAGCAGCCCCTTCTATGGAAACACCATATATTTT
j_gene: TRBJ1-2; abundance: .; d_gene: .; v_gene: TRBV5-1; CDR3aa: CASSLRGALPYGYTF; CDR3nt: TGCGCCAGCAGCTTGAGGGGCGCCCTCCCCTATGGCTACACCTTC
j_gene: TRBJ2-7; abundance: .; d_gene: .; v_gene: TRBV19; CDR3aa: CASSGFPQSSYEQYF; CDR3nt: TGTGCCAGTTCCGGTTTTCCTCAGAGCTCCTACGAGCAGTACTTC
j_gene: TRBJ2-2; abundance: few; d_gene: .; v_gene: TRBV2; CDR3aa: CASGRSPTGELFF; CDR3nt: TGTGCCAGCGGGCGGAGCCCCACCGGGGAGCTGTTTTTT
j_gene: TRBJ2-7; abundance: .; d_gene: TRBD1; v_gene: TRBV19; CDR3aa: CASSIVTGGYEQYF; CDR3nt: TGTGCCAGTAGTATAGTTACAGGGGGCTACGAGCAGTACTTC
j_gene: TRBJ2-2; abundance: .; d_gene: .; v_gene: TRBV4-1; CDR3aa: CASSQDHGNTGELFF; CDR3nt: TGCGCCAGCAGCCAAGATCATGGTAACACCGGGGAGCTGTTTTTT
j_gene: TRBJ2-7; abundance: .; d_gene: TRBD2; v_gene: TRBV5-1; CDR3aa: CASSPKGLAGGSTYEQYF; CDR3nt: TGCGCCAGCAGCCCCAAGGGACTAGCGGGAGGGTCCACCTACGAGCAGTACTTC
j_gene: TRBJ2-7; abundance: .; d_gene: .; v_gene: TRBV29-1; CDR3aa: CSVVSSGAHEQYF; CDR3nt: TGCAGCGTTGTGTCGTCAGGGGCCCACGAGCAGTACTTC
j_gene: TRBJ2-7; abundance: .; d_gene: TRBD2; v_gene: TRBV6-5; CDR3aa: CASTTLAASTYEQYF; CDR3nt: TGTGCCAGCACCACACTAGCGGCCAGCACCTACGAGCAGTACTTC
j_gene: TRBJ1-5; abundance: .; d_gene: TRBD1; v_gene: TRBV27; CDR3aa: CASRSGQGVVQPQHF; CDR3nt: TGTGCCAGTAGATCCGGGCAGGGGGTTGTACAGCCCCAGCATTTT
j_gene: TRBJ1-6; abundance: .; d_gene: .; v_gene: TRBV18; CDR3aa: CASSPSTVSNSPLHF; CDR3nt: TGTGCCAGCTCCCCCTCAACGGTATCAAATTCACCCCTCCACTTT
j_gene: TRBJ2-7; abundance: .; d_gene: TRBD1; v_gene: TRBV30; CDR3aa: CAWSPDRISYEQYF; CDR3nt: TGTGCCTGGAGCCCGGACAGGATTTCCTACGAGCAGTACTTC
j_gene: TRBJ2-1; abundance: .; d_gene: TRBD2; v_gene: TRBV5-1; CDR3aa: CASSYPGLAGAEQFF; CDR3nt: TGCGCCAGCAGCTACCCGGGACTAGCGGGAGCTGAGCAGTTCTTC
j_gene: TRBJ2-1; abundance: .; d_gene: .; v_gene: TRBV7-9; CDR3aa: CASSLGYDSVALFF; CDR3nt: TGTGCCAGCAGCTTAGGTTACGACTCCGTGGCTCTGTTCTTC
j_gene: TRBJ2-1; abundance: .; d_gene: TRBD2; v_gene: TRBV7-7; CDR3aa: CASSLSGLGANEQFF; CDR3nt: TGTGCCAGCAGCTTATCGGGACTAGGGGCCAATGAGCAGTTCTTC
j_gene: TRBJ2-1; abundance: .; d_gene: TRBD2; v_gene: TRBV30; CDR3aa: CAWSWKRGGRYNEQFF; CDR3nt: TGTGCCTGGAGCTGGAAGCGGGGAGGACGTTACAATGAGCAGTTCTTC
j_gene: TRBJ1-3; abundance: .; d_gene: .; v_gene: TRBV5-5; CDR3aa: CASSLGLGSGNTIYF; CDR3nt: TGTGCCAGCAGCTTGGGGTTAGGGTCTGGAAACACCATATATTTT
j_gene: TRBJ1-4; abundance: .; d_gene: .; v_gene: TRBV5-1; CDR3aa: CASSSGRTTNEKLFF; CDR3nt: TGCGCCAGCAGCTCCGGACGGACAACTAATGAAAAACTGTTTTTT
j_gene: TRBJ1-1; abundance: .; d_gene: .; v_gene: TRBV19; CDR3aa: CASSSRGSGGAGNTEAFF; CDR3nt: TGTGCCAGTAGCTCCCGCGGCTCGGGAGGGGCCGGTAACACTGAAGCTTTCTTT
j_gene: TRBJ1-2; abundance: .; d_gene: .; v_gene: TRBV6-1; CDR3aa: CASRTANYGYTF; CDR3nt: TGTGCCAGCAGGACAGCTAACTATGGCTACACCTTC
j_gene: TRBJ1-1; abundance: .; d_gene: .; v_gene: TRBV19; CDR3aa: CASAEGGKGNTEAFF; CDR3nt: TGTGCCAGCGCTGAGGGGGGGAAAGGGAACACTGAAGCTTTCTTT
j_gene: TRBJ2-3; abundance: .; d_gene: .; v_gene: TRBV5-1; CDR3aa: CASSLVERALGDTQYF; CDR3nt: TGCGCCAGCAGCTTGGTCGAGAGGGCCCTAGGAGATACGCAGTATTTT